One and the same sample provided the 28 T cell receptor beta chains below, sequenced in a study of cytomegalovirus exposure and HLA in healthy donors. Primers included in the PCR were 60 Vbeta and 13 Jbeta primers. Some clones are missing from TCRdb's copy, which holds only in-frame ones; the method was immunoSEQ multiplex PCR. The sample carries some 180,000 clones, over 70% recorded once. Sequenced: PBMCs. These receptors were obtained from a woman in her sixties in good health and CMV-seropositive.

This clone has just one count. V usage is TRBV2 and J usage is TRBJ2-5; a weak D match, TRBD2 (5 bases). Germline V gene lookup returns CDR1 SNHLY and CDR2 FYNNEI. V shed 8 bases and J shed 2 bases, with 12 bases lying between them. The CDR3 consists of 13 residues. The CDR3 bases are TGTGCCAGCCCGAGGGCAGAACAAGAGACCCAGTACTTC. Translated: CASPRAEQETQYF.

This clone has only one observation. The chain has TRBV5-1 and TRBJ1-1; D is possibly TRBD1 (6 bases). Per the germline V gene, CDR1 is SGHRS and CDR2 is YFSETQ. CDR3 length: 15 amino acids. V gave up 3 bases and J gave up 7 bases, with 19 bases separating them. CDR3 residues: CASSSPKTGTNEAFF. As DNA, the CDR3 is TGCGCCAGCAGCTCGCCTAAGACAGGAACCAATGAAGCTTTCTTT.

The chain joins TRBV15 to TRBJ2-1; the match to TRBD2 covers 11 bases. Losses at the gene ends were 4 bases for V and 8 bases for J; bases not matched to a gene: 13. This CDR3 has 17 amino acids. Germline CDR1 reads LNHNV; CDR2 reads YYDKDF (reference sequence). DNA for the CDR3: TGTGCCACCAGCACCCTCCTAGCGGGGGGCCGGGGCGATGAGCAGTTCTTC. Encoded protein: CATSTLLAGGRGDEQFF.

The chain employs TRBV27 and TRBJ2-2, with 9 bases identical to TRBD1. This CDR3 is built from 15 residues. Per the germline V gene, CDR1 is MNHEY and CDR2 is SMNVEV (reference sequence). The V gene end was trimmed by 3 bases and the J gene end by 1 base; junction bases not matched to a gene: 0. This CDR3 is CASSLTGGNTGELFF. The CDR3 bases are TGTGCCAGCAGTTTGACAGGGGGGAACACCGGGGAGCTGTTTTTT.

The CDR3, as DNA: TGTGCCAGCAGCAGGCGACAGACTCACACAGATACGCAGTATTTT. Amino acid sequence: CASSRRQTHTDTQYF. The chain employs TRBV5-4 and TRBJ2-3, with a weak D call TRBD1 (5 bases). V was trimmed by 4 bases and J by 2 bases, leaving 14 bases between them. The CDR3 extends over 15 amino acids. Looked up from germline, CDR1 is SGHNT and CDR2 is YYREEE (reference sequence). Combining the CDR3 with reference TRBV5-4 and TRBJ2-3 gives the whole variable domain ETGVTQSPTHLIKTRGQQVTLRCSSQSGHNTVSWYQQALGQGPQFIFQYYREEENGRGNFPPRFSGLQFPNYSSELNVNALELDDSALYLCASSRRQTHTDTQYFGPGTRLTVL.

The chain recombines TRBV6-5 with TRBJ1-3; possible D gene TRBD1, 6 bases. Germline V gene lookup returns CDR1 MNHEY and CDR2 SVGAGI. V dropped 0 bases and J dropped 4 bases, with 13 bases sitting between them. CDR3 size: 16 residues. This chain's CDR3 is CASSYSSAGAGNTIYF. CDR3 DNA sequence: TGTGCCAGCAGTTACTCGTCCGCGGGGGCAGGAAACACCATATATTTT.

Here the CDR3 DNA reads TGTGCCAGCAGCTCCGACAGAAATCAGCCCCAGCATTTT. Translated, it gives CASSSDRNQPQHF. The chain links TRBV7-3 to TRBJ1-5, with a possible D match to TRBD1 (5 bases). The germline gives CDR1 SGHTA, CDR2 FQGTGA. With 4 bases removed from V and 4 bases from J, the gap between germline ends came to 8 bases. This CDR3 comprises 13 residues. Full variable domain (missing parts from reference TRBV7-3 and TRBJ1-5): GAGVSQTPSNKVTEKGKYVELRCDPISGHTALYWYRQSLGQGPEFLIYFQGTGAADDSGLPNDRFFAVRPEGSVSTLKIQRTERGDSAVYLCASSSDRNQPQHFGDGTRLSIL.

V usage is TRBV4-2 and J usage is TRBJ2-3; D possibly corresponds to TRBD2 (6 bases). Germline values: CDR1 LGHNA, CDR2 YNFKEQ. The V end was cut by 2 bases, the J end by 0 bases, with 12 bases between. This CDR3 contains 16 residues. The CDR3 DNA follows: TGTGCCAGCAGCCAATTAGCGGTTTCTAGCACAGATACGCAGTATTTT. It translates to CASSQLAVSSTDTQYF.

The chain joins TRBV25-1 to TRBJ2-1; D is undetermined. CDR1 is MGHDK, CDR2 SYGVNS, per germline. V was pared by 4 bases and J by 7 bases, with 2 bases between. The length of the CDR3 is 10 residues. CDR3 amino acids: CASSANEQFF. CDR3 sequence (DNA): TGTGCCAGCAGTGCAAATGAGCAGTTCTTC. The full variable domain, its missing parts supplied by reference TRBV25-1 and TRBJ2-1, is EADIYQTPRYLVIGTGKKITLECSQTMGHDKMYWYQQDPGMELHLIHYSYGVNSTEKGDLSSESTVSRIRTEHFPLTLESARPSHTSQYLCASSANEQFFGPGTRLTVL.

The rearrangement uses TRBV7-9 and TRBJ2-5; TRBD2 matches 9 bases. Trimming at V came to 5 bases and at J to 2 bases, leaving 6 bases not matched to a gene. The CDR3 extends over 15 amino acids. Germline V gives CDR1 SEHNR, CDR2 FQNEAQ (reference sequence). The CDR3 here is CASSVGLAEQETQYF. In DNA form, the CDR3 reads TGTGCCAGCAGCGTGGGACTAGCTGAACAAGAGACCCAGTACTTC.

The rearrangement uses TRBV7-2 and TRBJ2-1; possible D gene TRBD2, 6 bases. The V and J ends lost 1 base and 10 bases respectively, with 17 bases between them. The CDR3 extends over 15 amino acids. Per germline, CDR1 SGHTA and CDR2 FQGNSA. CDR3 DNA sequence: TGTGCCAGCAGCTTAGAGGGACTTCTCCCTAACGAGCAGTTCTTC. This translates into CASSLEGLLPNEQFF.

The rearrangement links TRBV29-1 to TRBJ2-5; 13 nucleotides match TRBD2. The last part of the DNA fits TRBJ2-7 better; the J call may be wrong. The germline V gene encodes CDR1 SQVTM and CDR2 ANQGSEA. This CDR3 has 17 residues. The CDR3 coding sequence is TGCAGCGTTGTGGGACTAGCGGGGACCCTAAGCTCCTACGAGCAGTACTTC. It translates to CSVVGLAGTLSSYEQYF.

Only a few counts were recorded for this clone. The V and J genes are TRBV4-2 and TRBJ1-5; 9 nucleotides agree with TRBD1. The germline CDR1 and CDR2 sequences are LGHNA and YNFKEQ. CDR3 length: 16 amino acids. V shed 2 bases and J 3 bases; nucleotides not matched to a gene: 5. The CDR3 DNA sequence: TGTGCCAGCAGCCAAACGGGACAGGGCATCAATCAGCCCCAGCATTTT. Its translation is CASSQTGQGINQPQHF.

The chain uses TRBV9 and TRBJ2-3; D is possibly TRBD2 (5 bases). The V end was cut by 0 bases, the J end by 0 bases, with 8 bases between. Looked up from germline, CDR1 is SGDLS and CDR2 is YYNGEE. There are 15 residues in the CDR3. DNA of the CDR3: TGTGCCAGCAGCGTAGTCAGGACTAGCACAGATACGCAGTATTTT. Residues: CASSVVRTSTDTQYF.

This rearrangement joins TRBV20-1 to TRBJ1-2; D remains ambiguous. The CDR3 covers 10 residues. The V gene's germline CDR1 is DFQATT and CDR2 SNEGSKA (reference sequence). Deletions cut 5 bases from V and 2 bases from J, with 3 bases between. The DNA of the CDR3 is TGCAGTGCTCTAAACTATGGCTACACCTTC. It translates to CSALNYGYTF.

The V gene is TRBV4-1, the J gene TRBJ1-2; 10 positions match TRBD1. With 3 bases clipped from V and 8 bases from J, the junction kept 6 bases outside the gene matches. Germline V gene lookup returns CDR1 MGHRA and CDR2 YSYEKL. The CDR3 contains 14 residues. CDR3 sequence (DNA): TGCGCCAGCAGCCACGATGACAGGGGGCGCGGCTACACCTTC. This sequence encodes CASSHDDRGRGYTF.

This clone occurred a few times. This chain links TRBV7-2 with TRBJ1-1; D remains ambiguous. Germline CDR1 and CDR2: SGHTA and FQGNSA. V was pared by 5 bases and J by 4 bases, with 5 bases between. This CDR3 is built from 11 residues. The CDR3 sequence: CASSPFTEAFF. CDR3 DNA: TGTGCCAGCAGCCCCTTCACTGAAGCTTTCTTT.

The gene calls are TRBV9 and TRBJ1-4; D might be TRBD1 (6 bases). This CDR3 comprises 15 residues. Trimming stripped 4 bases from V and 0 bases from J, with 10 bases between. Per the germline V gene, CDR1 is SGDLS and CDR2 is YYNGEE. CDR3: CASSPSGATNEKLFF. The CDR3 coding sequence is TGTGCCAGCAGCCCCTCAGGGGCAACTAATGAAAAACTGTTTTTT.

The chain has TRBV19 and TRBJ2-3, with 9 bases identical to TRBD2. Germline CDR1 LNHDA, CDR2 SQIVND (reference sequence). The CDR3 has 16 amino acids. V shed 2 bases and J 5 bases; nucleotides not matched to a gene: 8. CDR3 protein: CASSIIAGGQGDTQYF. The CDR3, as DNA: TGTGCCAGTAGTATAATCGCGGGGGGGCAAGGAGATACGCAGTATTTT.

This sequence joins TRBV28 and TRBJ1-4; tentatively, D is TRBD1 (5 bases). Germline V lookup: CDR1 MDHEN, CDR2 SYDVKM. The CDR3 consists of 14 residues. Trimming cost V 5 bases and J 13 bases, with 20 bases left between them. The chain's CDR3 is CASSPRTRLGRLFF. CDR3 DNA: TGTGCCAGCAGTCCACGGACACGTTTAGGTCGACTGTTTTTT.

About this clone itself: Germline is not matched at one junction end, which may reflect a read error. The rearrangement links TRBV6-5 to TRBJ2-7; D ambiguous. This CDR3 has 14 residues. Per the germline V gene, CDR1 is MNHEY and CDR2 is SVGAGI. CDR3 sequence: CASGYSSDNYEQYF. CDR3 DNA: TGTGCCAGCGGTTACTCGTCCGACAACTACGAGCAGTACTTC.

This chain uses TRBV7-8 with TRBJ2-7; TRBD1 matches at 11 bases. The CDR3 sequence is 15 residues long. Germline V CDR1 and CDR2: SGHVS, FQNEAQ. With 1 base clipped from V and 6 bases from J, the junction kept 5 bases outside the gene matches. The CDR3 DNA reads TGTGCCAGCAGCTTAGGAGGGACAGGGGGTTTCGAGCAGTACTTC. Protein product: CASSLGGTGGFEQYF.

The rearrangement joins TRBV7-9 to TRBJ1-1, with D hard to call. CDR1 SEHNR and CDR2 FQNEAQ come from the germline V gene (reference sequence). V was shortened by 1 base and J by 6 bases, with 9 bases between the two germline ends. This CDR3 spans 13 amino acids. CDR3 nucleotides: TGTGCCAGCAGCTTAGGGGCACCCCCTGAAGCTTTCTTT. It encodes CASSLGAPPEAFF.

This chain connects TRBV5-1 to TRBJ1-1, with 8 positions matching TRBD1. V lost 3 bases to trimming and J lost 1 base; unmatched junction nucleotides: 11. This CDR3 has 17 residues. Germline CDR1 reads SGHRS; CDR2 reads YFSETQ. In DNA, the CDR3 is TGCGCCAGCAGCTCGGACAGGGCGTATTCAGGGAACACTGAAGCTTTCTTT. Its translation: CASSSDRAYSGNTEAFF. Drawing the rest from reference TRBV5-1 and TRBJ1-1, the complete variable domain is KAGVTQTPRYLIKTRGQQVTLSCSPISGHRSVSWYQQTPGQGLQFLFEYFSETQRNKGNFPGRFSGRQFSNSRSEMNVSTLELGDSALYLCASSSDRAYSGNTEAFFGQGTRLTVV.

The chain recombines TRBV27 with TRBJ2-1; D remains ambiguous. From germline, CDR1 is MNHEY and CDR2 SMNVEV (reference sequence). Trimming removed 5 bases at V and 9 bases at J, with 14 bases between. This CDR3 is built from 13 residues. The CDR3 nucleotides read TGTGCCAGCAGTCGAATCACATGGAGTGAGCAGTTCTTC. It translates to CASSRITWSEQFF.

The chain uses TRBV9 and TRBJ2-7; 9 nucleotides align to TRBD1. CDR1 is SGDLS, CDR2 YYNGEE, per germline. Trimming cost V 3 bases and J 4 bases; bases outside gene matches: 8. The CDR3 totals 15 residues. The CDR3 DNA reads TGTGCCAGCAGCGCAACCCCCGGGACAGGGTACGAGCAGTACTTC. Translating it yields CASSATPGTGYEQYF.

The rearrangement links TRBV5-1 to TRBJ1-4; TRBD1 is a possible D gene (6 bases). CDR3 length: 16 amino acids. Germline CDR1 SGHRS, CDR2 YFSETQ. V lost 4 bases to trimming and J lost 0 bases, with 13 bases between them. This CDR3 is CASSLQGIATNEKLFF. The CDR3 nucleotides read TGCGCCAGCAGCCTACAGGGTATTGCAACTAATGAAAAACTGTTTTTT.

As concerns this clone: Other DNA sequences from this sample encode an identical CDR3 as well. The V call is TRBV27, the J call TRBJ1-2; no firm D call. The CDR3 runs 12 residues. Per the germline V gene, CDR1 is MNHEY and CDR2 is SMNVEV (reference sequence). Trimming took 2 bases from V and 8 from J, leaving 9 bases between them. CDR3 nucleotides: TGTGCCAGCAGTTTACGAGGCCGAGGCTACACCTTC. It specifies CASSLRGRGYTF.